This T cell receptor (beta chain) was sequenced for a study of shared clonotypes between healthy human individuals. In the CD4+ fraction, cells were divided into CD45RA+ naive and CD45RA-negative memory subsets. 200 to 250 ng DNA, about 33,000 T cell genomes, went into each sorted-subset replicate PCR. Assay used: immunoSEQ multiplex PCR; TCRdb lists only in-frame clones, some missing. Of 2,100,000 or so clones listed, about 94% were seen once; the top ten hold 0.1% to 0.15%. This clone was seen once. The CDR3 sequence is 16 residues long. V trimming: 4 bases; J trimming: 3 bases; junction bases outside the gene matches: 7. In germline, CDR1 is SGHRS, CDR2 YFSETQ.

Sequencing input: naive CD4+ T cells sorted from blood. Subset here: CD45RA+ positively selected. The rearrangement uses TRBV5-1 and TRBJ1-4; 9 bases align to TRBD1. The sequence derives from a man aged 18-30 years in good health. In DNA, the CDR3 is TGCGCCAGCAGCCCGGTCCGGACAGGGGCTAATGAAAAACTGTTTTTT. Its translation: CASSPVRTGANEKLFF.